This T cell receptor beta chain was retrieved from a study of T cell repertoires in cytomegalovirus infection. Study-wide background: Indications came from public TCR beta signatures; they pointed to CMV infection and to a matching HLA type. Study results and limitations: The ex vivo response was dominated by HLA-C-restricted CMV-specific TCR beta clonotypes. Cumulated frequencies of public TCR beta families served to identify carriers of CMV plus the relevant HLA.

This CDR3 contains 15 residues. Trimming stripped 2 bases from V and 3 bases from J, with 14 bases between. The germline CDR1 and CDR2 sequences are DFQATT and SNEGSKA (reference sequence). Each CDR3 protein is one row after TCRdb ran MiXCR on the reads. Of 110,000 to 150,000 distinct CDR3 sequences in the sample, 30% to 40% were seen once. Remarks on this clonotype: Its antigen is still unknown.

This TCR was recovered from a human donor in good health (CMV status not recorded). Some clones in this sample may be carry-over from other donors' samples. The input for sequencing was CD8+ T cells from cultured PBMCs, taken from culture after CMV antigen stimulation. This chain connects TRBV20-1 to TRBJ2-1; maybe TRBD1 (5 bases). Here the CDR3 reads CSARFRQNHYNEQFF. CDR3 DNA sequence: TGCAGTGCTAGATTTCGACAGAACCACTACAATGAGCAGTTCTTC.